This TCR beta chain was recorded in a study of blood T cell repertoires in COVID-19. Germline-derived CDR1 and CDR2 are SGHNT and YYREEE (reference sequence). CDR3 size: 15 residues. Trimming took 4 bases from V and 2 from J, leaving 16 bases between them. The assay was immunoSEQ multiplex PCR, and TCRdb's table has in-frame clones only and misses some. The sample lists around 470,000 clones; 89% were seen once. This clone was seen a single time. The receptor comes from a man aged 18-30 years with COVID-19, enrolled during active disease. The V and J genes are TRBV5-4 and TRBJ2-7; tentative D call: TRBD2 (6 bases). Sequencing was done on a sample of peripheral blood. The CDR3 spells CASSEGLPLTYEQYF. In nucleotides, the CDR3 is TGTGCCAGCAGCGAGGGACTTCCCCTTACCTACGAGCAGTACTTC.